Below, 15 T cell receptor beta chains from the same sample are listed, as sequenced in a study of control samples from healthy donors and cancer patients. TCRdb keeps only in-frame clones here, not all; method: immunoSEQ multiplex PCR. The table records over 75,000 clones, approximately 78% of them present only once. Sample: blood. The source is a man between 60 and 75 years old in good health.

This chain links TRBV7-9 with TRBJ1-4; TRBD1 matches 7 bases. Trimming cost V 5 bases and J 4 bases; bases outside gene matches: 4. The CDR3 is made up of 14 amino acids. Per germline, CDR1 SEHNR and CDR2 FQNEAQ (reference sequence). This CDR3 is CASSQTGFNEKLFF. The DNA for the CDR3 is TGTGCCAGCAGCCAGACAGGGTTTAATGAAAAACTGTTTTTT.

This chain joins TRBV9 and TRBJ2-1; 9 nucleotides align to TRBD1. CDR3 length: 14 amino acids. The V segment lost 3 bases and the J segment 7 bases; nucleotides outside the gene matches: 5. CDR1 is SGDLS and CDR2 is YYNGEE in the germline V gene. Written as DNA, the CDR3 is TGTGCCAGCAGCGCGGACAGGGGTAGGAATGAGCAGTTCTTC. Protein sequence: CASSADRGRNEQFF. Together with reference TRBV9 and TRBJ2-1, the CDR3 gives the full variable domain: DSGVTQTPKHLITATGQRVTLRCSPRSGDLSVYWYQQSLDQGLQFLIQYYNGEERAKGNILERFSAQQFPDLHSELNLSSLELGDSALYFCASSADRGRNEQFFGPGTRLTVL.

CDR3 sequence reads: CASSLASGRGRGETQYF. As DNA, the CDR3 is TGCGCCAGCAGCTTGGCCAGCGGTAGAGGAAGAGGAGAGACCCAGTACTTC. This chain connects TRBV5-1 to TRBJ2-5, with D possibly TRBD2 on 5 matching bases. V lost 0 bases to trimming and J lost 4 bases, with 19 bases between them. Germline loops: CDR1 SGHRS, CDR2 YFSETQ. This CDR3 is 17 amino acids long.

A single count supports this clone. J is TRBJ1-1 and V is TRBV29-1, with TRBD1 identical over 9 bases. The germline V gene has CDR1 SQVTM and CDR2 ANQGSEA. J lost 10 bases, V lost 0 bases, and 9 bases had no gene match. The CDR3 sequence is 14 residues long. The CDR3 nucleotides are TGCAGCGTTGAAGAGCGGGGGACAGGGCCGGGAGCTTTCTTT. This translates into CSVEERGTGPGAFF. The entire variable domain, with the rest obtained from reference TRBV29-1 and TRBJ1-1, is as follows: SAVISQKPSRDICQRGTSLTIQCQVDSQVTMMFWYRQQPGQSLTLIATANQGSEATYESGFVIDKFPISRPNLTFSTLTVSNMSPEDSSIYLCSVEERGTGPGAFFGQGTRLTVV.

The J gene is TRBJ1-2, the V gene TRBV18; D is unresolved. Trimming left V 4 bases short and J 1 base short, with 13 bases between. In germline, CDR1 is KGHSH, CDR2 LQKENI. This CDR3 region has 15 residues. CDR3 in DNA: TGTGCCAGCTCACTAACGGAACAGAGTAACTATGGCTACACCTTC. It is translated as CASSLTEQSNYGYTF.

CDR3 sequence reads: CAISEGPRGDSTDTQYF. The CDR3 DNA follows: TGTGCCATCAGTGAGGGCCCCCGGGGGGATAGCACAGATACGCAGTATTTT. This chain joins TRBV10-3 and TRBJ2-3, with 7 bases that match TRBD2. CDR3 size: 17 residues. Germline-derived CDR1 and CDR2 are ENHRY and SYGVKD. J lost 0 bases, V lost 2 bases, and 8 bases had no gene match.

This clone was picked up a small number of times. The rearrangement uses TRBV4-1 and TRBJ2-7; D gene ambiguous. The V end was cut by 2 bases, the J end by 3 bases, with 11 bases between. The germline gives CDR1 MGHRA, CDR2 YSYEKL. The CDR3 extends over 14 amino acids. Here the CDR3 DNA reads TGCGCCAGCAGCCAACCCACACAGCTCTACGAGCAGTACTTC. It is translated as CASSQPTQLYEQYF.

CDR3: CAWNPLAGGPRGTQYF. The CDR3 bases are TGTGCCTGGAATCCCTTAGCGGGGGGTCCTCGGGGTACGCAGTATTTT. This chain joins TRBV30 and TRBJ2-3, with 10 bases aligning to TRBD2. This CDR3 has 16 amino acids. Losses at the gene ends were 4 bases for V and 8 bases for J; bases not matched to a gene: 15. Per the germline V gene, CDR1 is GTSNPN and CDR2 is SVGIG (reference sequence).

The chain has TRBV30 and TRBJ2-7; weak D call: TRBD2 (5 bases). The CDR3 has 11 residues. Germline V lookup: CDR1 GTSNPN, CDR2 SVGIG (reference sequence). V was cut by 7 bases and J by 1 base, with 8 bases left in between. CDR3 sequence: CAFGVSYEQYF. The CDR3 DNA sequence: TGTGCCTTCGGGGTTTCCTACGAGCAGTACTTC.

V usage is TRBV5-6 and J usage is TRBJ2-2; D call uncertain. CDR1 and CDR2 (germline): SGHDT, YYEEEE. This CDR3 region has 16 residues. Trimming cost V 1 base and J 0 bases, with 10 bases left between them. The CDR3 sequence: CASSLWFSANTGELFF. As DNA, the CDR3 is TGTGCCAGCAGCTTGTGGTTCAGCGCGAACACCGGGGAGCTGTTTTTT.

CDR3 nucleotide sequence: TGTGCCAGCAGTTTAATCGCCGGGGAGCTGTTTTTT. This translates into CASSLIAGELFF. The V call is TRBV12-3 or TRBV12-4, the J call TRBJ2-2; no definite D call. The CDR3 extends over 12 amino acids. V lost 2 bases to trimming and J lost 6 bases, with 4 bases between them.

The J gene is TRBJ1-1, the V gene TRBV5-1; D remains ambiguous. Germline CDR1 reads SGHRS; CDR2 reads YFSETQ. This CDR3 contains 12 residues. Trimming stripped 4 bases from V and 0 bases from J, with 4 bases between. The CDR3 is CASSRVNTEAFF. The CDR3 bases are TGCGCCAGCAGCAGGGTGAACACTGAAGCTTTCTTT.

The gene calls are TRBV11-2 and TRBJ2-5; D unclear. Between the trimmed V and J ends, which lost 0 bases and 0 bases, there was a span of 14 bases. The germline V gene encodes CDR1 SGHAT and CDR2 FQNNGV. This CDR3 has 17 amino acids. In DNA, the CDR3 is TGTGCCAGCAGCTTAGATGTGGTAAGGGTTAACCAAGAGACCCAGTACTTC. The encoded protein is CASSLDVVRVNQETQYF.

The chain joins TRBV19 to TRBJ1-1; 9 nucleotides line up with TRBD1. V was pared by 3 bases and J by 5 bases, with 7 bases of the junction left unmatched. Germline-derived CDR1 and CDR2 are LNHDA and SQIVND (reference sequence). The CDR3 contains 15 residues. The chain's CDR3 is CASSMGTGSGTEAFF. CDR3 coding DNA: TGTGCCAGTAGTATGGGGACAGGGTCGGGGACTGAAGCTTTCTTT.

The J gene is TRBJ2-3, the V gene TRBV27, with D possibly being TRBD1 (7 bases). The germline V gene encodes CDR1 MNHEY and CDR2 SMNVEV (reference sequence). CDR3 length: 17 residues. Trimming took 4 bases from V and 4 from J, leaving 21 bases between them. CDR3 amino acids: CASSSPPAGGMADTQYF. The CDR3 DNA reads TGTGCCAGCAGTTCCCCCCCAGCAGGGGGGATGGCAGATACGCAGTATTTT.